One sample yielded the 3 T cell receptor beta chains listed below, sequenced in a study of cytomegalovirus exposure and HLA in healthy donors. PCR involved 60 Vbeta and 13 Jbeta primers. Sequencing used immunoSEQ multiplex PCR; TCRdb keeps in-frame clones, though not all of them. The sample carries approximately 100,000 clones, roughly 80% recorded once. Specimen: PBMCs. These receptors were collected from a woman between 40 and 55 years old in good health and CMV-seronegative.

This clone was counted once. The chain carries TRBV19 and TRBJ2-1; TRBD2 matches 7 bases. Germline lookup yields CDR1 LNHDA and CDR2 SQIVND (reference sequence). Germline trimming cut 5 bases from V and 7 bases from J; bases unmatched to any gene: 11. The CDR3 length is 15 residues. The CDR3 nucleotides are TGTGCCAGTAGTCTCCAAGGGACCGGGGGGAATGAGCAGTTCTTC. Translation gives CASSLQGTGGNEQFF.

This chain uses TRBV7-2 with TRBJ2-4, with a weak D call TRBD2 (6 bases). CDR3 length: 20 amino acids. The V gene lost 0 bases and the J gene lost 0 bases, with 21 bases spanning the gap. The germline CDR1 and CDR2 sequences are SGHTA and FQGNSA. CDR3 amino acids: CASSLAKWQAGSLAKNIQYF. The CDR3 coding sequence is TGTGCCAGCAGCTTAGCGAAGTGGCAGGCGGGGAGTCTAGCCAAAAACATTCAGTACTTC.

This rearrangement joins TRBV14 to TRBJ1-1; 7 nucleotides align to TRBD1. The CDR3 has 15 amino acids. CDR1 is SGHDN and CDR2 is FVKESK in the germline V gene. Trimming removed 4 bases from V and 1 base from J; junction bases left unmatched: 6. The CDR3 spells CASSPLTGWNTEAFF. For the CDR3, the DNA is TGTGCCAGCAGCCCCCTGACAGGGTGGAACACTGAAGCTTTCTTT.